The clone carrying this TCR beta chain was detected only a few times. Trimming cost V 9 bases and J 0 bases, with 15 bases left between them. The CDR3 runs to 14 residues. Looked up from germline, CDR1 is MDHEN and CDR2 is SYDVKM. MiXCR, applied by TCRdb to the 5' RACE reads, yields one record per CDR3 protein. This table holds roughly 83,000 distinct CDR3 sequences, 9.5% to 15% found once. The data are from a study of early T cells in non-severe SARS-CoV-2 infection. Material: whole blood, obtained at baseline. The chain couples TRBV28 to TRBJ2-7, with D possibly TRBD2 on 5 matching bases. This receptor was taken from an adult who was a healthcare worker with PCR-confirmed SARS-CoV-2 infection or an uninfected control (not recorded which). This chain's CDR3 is CASNAPGYSYEQYF. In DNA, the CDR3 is TGTGCCAGTAACGCTCCGGGGTACTCCTACGAGCAGTACTTC.